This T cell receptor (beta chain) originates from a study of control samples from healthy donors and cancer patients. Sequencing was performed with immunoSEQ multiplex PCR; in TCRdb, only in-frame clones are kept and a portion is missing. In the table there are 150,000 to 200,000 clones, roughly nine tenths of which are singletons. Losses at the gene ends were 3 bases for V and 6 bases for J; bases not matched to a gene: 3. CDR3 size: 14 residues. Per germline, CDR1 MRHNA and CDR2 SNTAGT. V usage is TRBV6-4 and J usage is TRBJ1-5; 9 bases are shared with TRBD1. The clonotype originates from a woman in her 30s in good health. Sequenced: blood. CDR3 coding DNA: TGTGCCAGCAGTGATACAGGGGGCGGTCAGCCCCAGCATTTT. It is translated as CASSDTGGGQPQHF.